In this sample, the clone carrying this T cell receptor beta chain turned up many times. The V segment lost 6 bases and the J segment 5 bases; nucleotides outside the gene matches: 11. Germline assignment: CDR1 ENHRY and CDR2 SYGVKD. The CDR3 sequence is 17 residues long. TCRdb ran MiXCR on the 5' RACE reads and lists one entry per CDR3 protein. Among some 900,000 distinct CDR3 sequences listed, roughly an eighth were seen once. The sample is drawn from a study of identical twins. The sample was also linked to a second study, of yellow fever vaccine responses in identical twins.

The source of this sequence is a woman under 30 in good health. The chain is built from TRBV10-3 and TRBJ2-2; 11 bases are shared with TRBD2. Specimen: PBMCs. The CDR3 protein is CAIRGTSGQRRTGELFF. The CDR3 DNA follows: TGTGCCATCAGGGGGACTAGCGGCCAGAGACGGACCGGGGAGCTGTTTTTT.